These T cell receptor beta chains were read from a single sample in a study of blood T cells in healthy people across ages. TCRdb ran MiXCR on the 5' RACE reads and lists one entry per CDR3 protein. In the table there are roughly 1,700,000 distinct CDR3 sequences, 28% of which are singletons. Input material: blood. The receptors originated from a woman aged 30 to 39 in good health. CDR3s include the opening cysteine and the closing phenylalanine or tryptophan.

cdr3_aa v_call
CSAIPYLAGDKIDTQYF TRBV20-1
CASRSIQYF TRBV9
CASSLDRRPNEKLFF TRBV5-1
CASSPRDSRTEAFF TRBV7-2
CASSKGLAGDEQYF TRBV18
CASSYGATYEQYF TRBV6-6
CASSQKYQETQYF TRBV3-1
CASKEGGNTAAFF TRBV12-3/TRBV12-4
CASSLVVDNTGELFF TRBV11-2
CASTPRPSGGTDTQYF TRBV7-2
CAMRVDSNTEAFF TRBV10-3
CASSSPGEDGYTF TRBV12-3/TRBV12-4
CASTVGGSTDTQYF TRBV3-1
CASSPQLAGGPEQFF TRBV11-2
CASSFRADRRPRTDTQYF TRBV7-9
CASRFPDRAYEQYF TRBV6-2/TRBV6-3
CASSYRPTSTGAQYF TRBV6-6
CASSQPTDTQYF TRBV4-2
CASSGVTDTQYF TRBV4-1
CSASRTASNSPLHF TRBV20-1
CASSMDTSSYNEQFF TRBV11-2
CASSFSGTADTQYF TRBV12-3/TRBV12-4
CAGSYSGTQRTKLFF TRBV6-6
CATSRALRGAQETQYF TRBV15
CASSYAPYEQYF TRBV7-2
CATRRESDNEKLFF TRBV15
CASRQWDRGRSGYTF TRBV6-5
CASRLRMNTDTQYF TRBV28
CASSSATTGSGNTIYF TRBV7-2
CASRTLAGGGETQYF TRBV2
CSAYEGQLAKNIQYF TRBV20-1
CASSLVSQGTEAFF TRBV5-5